The rows below give T cell receptor beta chains drawn from one sample of a study of T-cell reconstitution after alpha-beta-depleted transplantation in children. TCRdb re-called the PCR reads with MiXCR, one entry per CDR3 protein. Of 200,000 to 250,000 distinct CDR3 sequences listed, roughly 9% are singletons. This specimen consisted of PBMCs from the stem cell graft donor, obtained from the stem cell graft. The source is a human donor who donated a stem cell graft to a child with acute lymphoblastic leukemia. The CDR3 runs from the conserved cysteine through the conserved F or W. The D gene is left open where the match is weak. The size field is filled for only some rows; it gives once, few, many or a size class.

J: TRBJ2-7; D: .; V: TRBV27; size: few; DNA: TGTGCCAGCAGTTTATGGCCCCCGGGGGTCGGTTGGGAGCAGTACTTC; CDR3: CASSLWPPGVGWEQYF
J: TRBJ2-7; D: .; V: TRBV12-3/TRBV12-4; size: .; DNA: TGTGCCAGCAGTTTAGCTCCGGCTTACTACGAGCAGTACTTC; CDR3: CASSLAPAYYEQYF
J: TRBJ1-2; D: TRBD1; V: TRBV9; size: few; DNA: TGTGCCAGCAGCGCCTGGGACAGGCCCTATGGCTACACCTTC; CDR3: CASSAWDRPYGYTF
J: TRBJ1-2; D: .; V: TRBV29-1; size: few; DNA: TGCAGCGTGGGGGGGGGGCCTAGCTATGGCTACACCTTC; CDR3: CSVGGGPSYGYTF
J: TRBJ1-1; D: .; V: TRBV5-1; size: many; DNA: TGCGCCAGCAGCGATCAGCAGAACACTGAAGCTTTCTTT; CDR3: CASSDQQNTEAFF
J: TRBJ2-1; D: .; V: TRBV3-1; size: many; DNA: TGTGCCAGCAGCCAAGTGCAGCGCAATGAGCAGTTCTTC; CDR3: CASSQVQRNEQFF
J: TRBJ2-7; D: TRBD2; V: TRBV12-3/TRBV12-4; size: few; DNA: TGTGCCAGCATGCTAGCGGGGGGGCCTTACGAGCAGTACTTC; CDR3: CASMLAGGPYEQYF
J: TRBJ1-5; D: TRBD1; V: TRBV18; size: .; DNA: TGTGCCAGCTCACGGGACAGCTTCTGGCCCCAGCATTTT; CDR3: CASSRDSFWPQHF
J: TRBJ1-2; D: .; V: TRBV9; size: many; DNA: TGTGCCAGCAGCGTAGAACCGACCTACCCCTATGGCTACACCTTC; CDR3: CASSVEPTYPYGYTF
J: TRBJ1-2; D: .; V: TRBV12-3/TRBV12-4; size: few; DNA: TGTGCCAGCAGTTTCAATGGTCACGGTGACTATGGCTACACCTTC; CDR3: CASSFNGHGDYGYTF
J: TRBJ2-3; D: .; V: TRBV5-1; size: few; DNA: TGCGCCAGCAGCGGGCGGGACAGCCTAACAGATACGCAGTATTTT; CDR3: CASSGRDSLTDTQYF
J: TRBJ2-1; D: TRBD1; V: TRBV6-1; size: .; DNA: TGTGCCAGCAGCCAGACCCCTACAGGGGGATACAATGAGCAGTTCTTC; CDR3: CASSQTPTGGYNEQFF
J: TRBJ1-2; D: TRBD1; V: TRBV4-3; size: many; DNA: TGCGCCAGCAGCCAAGATCTCACAGGGGGAACTTATGGCTACACCTTC; CDR3: CASSQDLTGGTYGYTF
J: TRBJ2-5; D: TRBD1; V: TRBV29-1; size: many; DNA: TGCAGCGTTGGACAGGGCGGGGAGACCCAGTACTTC; CDR3: CSVGQGGETQYF
J: TRBJ2-3; D: TRBD2; V: TRBV4-1; size: few; DNA: TGCGCCAGCAGCCTGACTTCTAGCGGGGGGGCTCGCACAGATACGCAGTATTTT; CDR3: CASSLTSSGGARTDTQYF
J: TRBJ2-4; D: TRBD2; V: TRBV20-1; size: many; DNA: TGCAGTGCTCCAGCGGGGGCCGCCCCAAACATTCAGTACTTC; CDR3: CSAPAGAAPNIQYF
J: TRBJ2-1; D: .; V: TRBV7-9; size: many; DNA: TGTGCCAGCAGCCCTAGGGGTGAGCAGTTCTTC; CDR3: CASSPRGEQFF
J: TRBJ2-1; D: .; V: TRBV7-2; size: many; DNA: TGTGCCAGCAGCTACGTCGCAGGCGACAATGAGCAGTTCTTC; CDR3: CASSYVAGDNEQFF
J: TRBJ1-2; D: .; V: TRBV6-2/TRBV6-3; size: few; DNA: TGTGCCAGCAGTTACTCCCTCAGGGAGCGTAACTATGGCTACACCTTC; CDR3: CASSYSLRERNYGYTF
J: TRBJ2-1; D: TRBD1; V: TRBV5-1; size: .; DNA: TGCGCCAGCAGCTTGGTGGACAGGGGGCGGAATGAGCAGTTCTTC; CDR3: CASSLVDRGRNEQFF
J: TRBJ2-3; D: .; V: TRBV29-1; size: many; DNA: TGCAGCGTGCTCCTAGACACAGATACGCAGTATTTT; CDR3: CSVLLDTDTQYF
J: TRBJ1-2; D: .; V: TRBV12-3/TRBV12-4; size: many; DNA: TGTGCCAGCAGCCAGCCGGGGGGTCTGGGCTACACCTTC; CDR3: CASSQPGGLGYTF